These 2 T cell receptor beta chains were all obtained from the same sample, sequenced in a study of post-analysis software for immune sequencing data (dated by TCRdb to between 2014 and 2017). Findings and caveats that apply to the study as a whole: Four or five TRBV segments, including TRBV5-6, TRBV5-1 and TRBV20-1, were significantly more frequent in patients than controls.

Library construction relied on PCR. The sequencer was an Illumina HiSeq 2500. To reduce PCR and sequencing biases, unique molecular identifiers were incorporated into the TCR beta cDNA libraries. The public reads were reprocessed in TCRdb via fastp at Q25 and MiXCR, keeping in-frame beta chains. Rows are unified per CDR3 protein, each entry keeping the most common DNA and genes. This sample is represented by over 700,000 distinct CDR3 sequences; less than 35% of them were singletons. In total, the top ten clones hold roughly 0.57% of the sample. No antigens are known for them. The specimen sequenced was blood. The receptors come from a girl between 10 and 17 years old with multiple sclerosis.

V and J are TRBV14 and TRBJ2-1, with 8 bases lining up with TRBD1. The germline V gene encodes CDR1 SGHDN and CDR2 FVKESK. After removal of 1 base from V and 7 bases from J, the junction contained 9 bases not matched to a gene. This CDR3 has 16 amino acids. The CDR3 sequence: CASSQAPGQGKNEQFF. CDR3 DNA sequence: TGTGCCAGCAGCCAAGCTCCAGGACAGGGCAAAAATGAGCAGTTCTTC. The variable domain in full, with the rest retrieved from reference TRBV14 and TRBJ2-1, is EAGVTQFPSHSVIEKGQTVTLRCDPISGHDNLYWYRRVMGKEIKFLLHFVKESKQDESGMPNNRFLAERTGGTYSTLKVQPAELEDSGVYFCASSQAPGQGKNEQFFGPGTRLTVL.

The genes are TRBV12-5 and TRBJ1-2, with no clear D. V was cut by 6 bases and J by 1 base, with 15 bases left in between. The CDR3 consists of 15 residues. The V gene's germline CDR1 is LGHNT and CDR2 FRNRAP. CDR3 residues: CASGPSSTGNYGYTF. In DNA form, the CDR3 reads TGTGCTAGTGGCCCCTCATCGACGGGTAACTATGGCTACACCTTC.